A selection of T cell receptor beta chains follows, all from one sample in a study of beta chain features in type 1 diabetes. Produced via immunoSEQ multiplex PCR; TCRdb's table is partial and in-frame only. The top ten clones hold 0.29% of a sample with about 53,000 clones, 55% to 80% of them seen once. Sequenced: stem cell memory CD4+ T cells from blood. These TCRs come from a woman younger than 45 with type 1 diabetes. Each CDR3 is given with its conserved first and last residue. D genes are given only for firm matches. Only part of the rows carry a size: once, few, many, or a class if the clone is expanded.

CDR3: CASSYSSGVDGGYTF
DNA: TGTGCCAGCAGTTACTCGAGCGGGGTGGATGGAGGCTACACCTTC
V: TRBV6-5
size: .
D: .
length: 15
J: TRBJ1-2

CDR3: CASSSGTGAMTYGYTF
DNA: TGTGCCAGCAGCTCCGGGACAGGGGCCATGACCTATGGCTACACCTTC
V: TRBV5-4
size: .
D: TRBD1
length: 16
J: TRBJ1-2

CDR3: CASSNPRGNHGYTF
DNA: TGTGCCAGTAGCAACCCTAGAGGGAACCATGGCTACACCTTC
V: TRBV19
size: few
D: .
length: 14
J: TRBJ1-2

CDR3: CASSHRRAEASYNEQFF
DNA: TGTGCCAGCAGCCATAGGAGGGCGGAGGCCTCCTACAATGAGCAGTTCTTC
V: TRBV14
size: .
D: .
length: 17
J: TRBJ2-1

CDR3: CASSGDSSPQHF
DNA: TGTGCCAGCAGTGGAGACTCCAGTCCCCAGCATTTT
V: TRBV2
size: .
D: .
length: 12
J: TRBJ1-5

CDR3: CASSLVPPSSLTYNEQFF
DNA: TGCGCCAGCAGCTTGGTCCCTCCTTCTAGCCTCACCTACAATGAGCAGTTCTTC
V: TRBV5-1
size: .
D: .
length: 18
J: TRBJ2-1

CDR3: CASSPQGYGYTF
DNA: TGTGCCAGCAGTCCTCAGGGGTACGGCTACACCTTC
V: TRBV25-1
size: .
D: .
length: 12
J: TRBJ1-2

CDR3: CASSQGTRGLGYTF
DNA: TGCGCCAGCAGCCAAGGGACGCGGGGGCTCGGCTACACCTTC
V: TRBV4-1
size: few
D: .
length: 14
J: TRBJ1-2

CDR3: CASSIGAGGFDNEQFF
DNA: TGTGCCAGCAGTATAGGGGCAGGGGGTTTCGACAATGAGCAGTTCTTC
V: TRBV6-6
size: .
D: TRBD1
length: 16
J: TRBJ2-1

CDR3: CAWSVTSTDTQYF
DNA: TGTGCCTGGAGTGTAACTAGCACAGATACGCAGTATTTT
V: TRBV30
size: .
D: .
length: 13
J: TRBJ2-3

CDR3: CASSLAGRVGTEAFF
DNA: TGCGCCAGCAGCTTGGCCGGGAGGGTAGGGACTGAAGCTTTCTTT
V: TRBV5-1
size: .
D: .
length: 15
J: TRBJ1-1

CDR3: CASSLTLAGMVETQYF
DNA: TGCGCCAGCAGCTTGACGCTAGCGGGAATGGTAGAGACCCAGTACTTC
V: TRBV5-1
size: .
D: TRBD2
length: 16
J: TRBJ2-5

CDR3: CASSSYRAEQYF
DNA: TGTGCCAGCAGCTCTTACAGGGCCGAGCAGTACTTC
V: TRBV11-2
size: .
D: .
length: 12
J: TRBJ2-7

CDR3: CASSLRNHLELFF
DNA: TGTGCCAGCAGTCTCAGAAACCACCTGGAGCTGTTTTTT
V: TRBV27
size: .
D: .
length: 13
J: TRBJ2-2

CDR3: CASSLKGLGRDAYGYTF
DNA: TGTGCCAGCAGTTTAAAAGGGTTGGGCAGGGATGCCTATGGCTACACCTTC
V: TRBV28
size: few
D: .
length: 17
J: TRBJ1-2

CDR3: CASSLGLAGGYEQYF
DNA: TGCGCCAGCAGCCTGGGACTAGCGGGGGGCTACGAGCAGTACTTC
V: TRBV5-1
size: few
D: TRBD2
length: 15
J: TRBJ2-7

CDR3: CASSVRFYNEQFF
DNA: TGCGCCAGCAGCGTGAGGTTCTACAATGAGCAGTTCTTC
V: TRBV5-1
size: .
D: .
length: 13
J: TRBJ2-1

CDR3: CASSLGQGAGETQYF
DNA: TGTGCCAGCAGCTTAGGACAGGGGGCTGGAGAGACCCAGTACTTC
V: TRBV7-9
size: .
D: TRBD1
length: 15
J: TRBJ2-5